Listed below are T cell receptor beta chains from one sample, sequenced in a study of T cells in Graves' hyperthyroidism and ophthalmopathy. MiXCR, applied by TCRdb to the multiplex PCR reads, yields one record per CDR3 protein. The table includes about 500,000 distinct CDR3 sequences, about 46% detected once. Material: peripheral blood or thyroid tissue (not recorded which). The receptors stem from an adult woman with Graves' disease, either hyperthyroidism or ophthalmopathy (not recorded which). The CDR3 runs from the conserved cysteine through the conserved F or W. A D gene is named only where the DNA matches it firmly. Clone sizes are given selectively: once, few, many, or a class where the clone is expanded.

J gene,D gene,clone size,V gene,CDR3 length,CDR3 DNA,CDR3 protein
TRBJ1-6,TRBD1,many,TRBV20-1,14,TGCAGTACCCGACAGGGCCTGGGGAATTCACCCCTCCACTTT,CSTRQGLGNSPLHF
TRBJ1-4,.,many,TRBV6-1,13,TGTGCCAGCAAGGGGACGATTAATGAAAAACTGTTTTTT,CASKGTINEKLFF
TRBJ1-3,TRBD1,.,TRBV7-9,17,TGTGCCAGCGGCTTCCGGACAGGGGACGGGTCTGGAAACACCATATATTTT,CASGFRTGDGSGNTIYF
TRBJ2-7,.,.,TRBV29-1,14,TGCAGCGCCCGAGGATCGGGCAAGACCTACGAGCAGTACTTC,CSARGSGKTYEQYF
TRBJ2-2,.,.,TRBV5-1,15,TGCGCCAGCACGTGGGACACCTCGAACACCGGGGAGCTGTTTTTT,CASTWDTSNTGELFF
TRBJ1-2,TRBD1,.,TRBV7-2,16,TGTGCCAGCAGTAACAGCTTAGGGGGCCCTAACTATGGCTACACCTTC,CASSNSLGGPNYGYTF
TRBJ1-5,.,.,TRBV25-1,16,TGTGCCAGCAGTGCCCGTGTGGTAGGACCGAATCAGCCCCAGCATTTT,CASSARVVGPNQPQHF
TRBJ1-1,.,.,TRBV9,14,TGTGCCAGCGCTACCCAGGCACTATACACTGAAGCTTTCTTT,CASATQALYTEAFF
TRBJ1-2,.,many,TRBV24-1,12,TGTGCCACCAGTGTCCAGCCTTATGGCTACACCTTC,CATSVQPYGYTF
TRBJ1-4,.,many,TRBV7-8,16,TGTGCCAGCAGCTTAGATTCGGGGTCCACTAATGAAAAACTGTTTTTT,CASSLDSGSTNEKLFF
TRBJ1-1,.,.,TRBV2,14,TGTGCCAGCTCGCAGGGGCGGGAGAACACTGAAGCTTTCTTT,CASSQGRENTEAFF
TRBJ1-1,.,few,TRBV5-1,15,TGCGCCAGCAGCCCTCGACCCACCGGGGTGACTGAAGCTTTCTTT,CASSPRPTGVTEAFF
TRBJ1-1,.,.,TRBV10-3,14,TGTGCCTCGCGATCTTTGGGGGAGGTCACTGAAGCTTTCTTT,CASRSLGEVTEAFF
TRBJ2-7,.,many,TRBV7-2,17,TGTGCCAGCAGCTTATCGTCATTGGGGACGGGGACCTACGAGCAGTACTTC,CASSLSSLGTGTYEQYF
TRBJ1-6,TRBD1,.,TRBV19,17,TGTGCCAGACTGGTCCGGACAGGGGCCCCCCTTCGATCACCCCTCCACTTT,CARLVRTGAPLRSPLHF
TRBJ2-6,TRBD1,many,TRBV19,16,TGTGCCAGTAGTAAGACAGGGAGCTCTGGGGCCAACGTCCTGACTTTC,CASSKTGSSGANVLTF
TRBJ1-2,.,.,TRBV20-1,17,TGCAGTGCTAGTTGGCGGGGGGCAGGGCAAATTAACTATGGCTACACCTTC,CSASWRGAGQINYGYTF
TRBJ1-3,.,many,TRBV5-8,16,TGTGCCAGCAGCTACCGGACAGACCACTCTGGAAACACCATATATTTT,CASSYRTDHSGNTIYF
TRBJ2-2,TRBD2,few,TRBV12-3/TRBV12-4,15,TGTGCCAGCAGTAGGACTAGCGGGAGTCCCGGGGAGCTGTTTTTT,CASSRTSGSPGELFF
TRBJ2-7,.,many,TRBV2,16,TGTGCCAGCAGTGAAGACTCTGGAGAATTAAGCTACGAGCAGTACTTC,CASSEDSGELSYEQYF
TRBJ2-7,TRBD2,few,TRBV7-2,13,TGTGCCAGCAGCTTTAGCGGGATCTACGAGCAGTACTTC,CASSFSGIYEQYF
TRBJ1-2,TRBD1,.,TRBV12-5,13,TGTGCTAGTGGGGGGACAGAAGCCTATGGCTACACCTTC,CASGGTEAYGYTF
TRBJ1-4,.,few,TRBV25-1,17,TGTGCCAGCCAAACTCGCCTTGGACCGAGGATGGAAGAAAAACTGTTTTTT,CASQTRLGPRMEEKLFF
TRBJ2-7,.,.,TRBV2,16,TGTGCCAGCAGCTTTAATTTCGGAGTCCGTTTCATCGAGCAGTACTTC,CASSFNFGVRFIEQYF
TRBJ1-1,.,few,TRBV7-2,13,TGTGCCAGCAGCTTACTCATGAACACTGAAGCTTTCTTT,CASSLLMNTEAFF
TRBJ2-7,TRBD2,.,TRBV29-1,15,TGCAGCGTTGTTAGAGATGGACTAGCGCCATACGAGCAGTACTTC,CSVVRDGLAPYEQYF
TRBJ2-5,TRBD2,.,TRBV2,13,TGTGCCAGCAGAGTTACCCTCCGGGAGGCCCAGTACTTC,CASRVTLREAQYF
TRBJ1-2,TRBD1,.,TRBV10-3,14,TGTGCCACCAGACCGGGACAGGCGGACTATGGCTACACCTTC,CATRPGQADYGYTF
TRBJ2-5,TRBD2,many,TRBV9,16,TGTGCCAGCAGCCCGGGGGGGGGAGGGCCGAGGGAGACCCAGTACTTC,CASSPGGGGPRETQYF
TRBJ1-6,.,.,TRBV25-1,13,TGTGCCAGCAGTGATCAGGGGAATTCACTCCTCCACTTT,CASSDQGNSLLHF
TRBJ2-7,.,few,TRBV7-9,14,TGTGCCAGCAGCTGGCGGGGCAGGAACTACGAGCAGTACTTC,CASSWRGRNYEQYF
TRBJ2-5,TRBD1,few,TRBV7-9,15,TGTGCCAGCAGCTCCCAGGGACAGGGGATGGAGACCCAGTACTTC,CASSSQGQGMETQYF
TRBJ2-7,TRBD2,.,TRBV2,18,TGTGCCAGCAGTGGGACTAGCGGGAGGGCCGGGATCCTTTACGAGCAGTACTTC,CASSGTSGRAGILYEQYF
TRBJ1-1,.,many,TRBV11-2,14,TGTGCCAGCAGCTTAGAGGTCAGGGGTACTGAAGCTTTCTTT,CASSLEVRGTEAFF
TRBJ1-2,TRBD1,many,TRBV7-2,14,TGTGCCAGCAGCTCAACCACAGGGGGCTATGGCTACACCTTC,CASSSTTGGYGYTF
TRBJ1-4,.,.,TRBV2,15,TGTGCCAGCAGACTCGCGACAGGCGGAAGACAAAAACTGTTTTTT,CASRLATGGRQKLFF
TRBJ2-7,.,.,TRBV5-1,13,TGCGCCAGCAGCGAACAGGGTTCCTACGAGCAGTACTTC,CASSEQGSYEQYF
TRBJ1-1,.,.,TRBV5-6,15,TGTGCCAGCAGCTTGCGGGGAAGCATGAACACTGAAGCTTTCTTT,CASSLRGSMNTEAFF
TRBJ1-1,.,many,TRBV2,14,TGCGCCAGCAGCCTTCGACAAATGAACACTGAAGCTTTCTTT,CASSLRQMNTEAFF
TRBJ1-2,.,many,TRBV20-1,13,TGCAGTGCCCCCGTTCTGGCCCCCTATGGCTACACCTTC,CSAPVLAPYGYTF
TRBJ1-1,TRBD1,many,TRBV12-3/TRBV12-4,14,TGTGCCAGCAGTTATACAGGGGAGAACACTGAAGCTTTCTTT,CASSYTGENTEAFF
TRBJ1-1,.,few,TRBV18,13,TGTGCCAGCTCACCTCCTCTGTACACTGAAGCTTTCTTT,CASSPPLYTEAFF
TRBJ1-6,.,many,TRBV7-2,12,TGTGCCAGCGGGTATCGGGAGTCACCCCTCCACTTT,CASGYRESPLHF
TRBJ1-6,.,once,TRBV9,14,TGTGCCACCTCGGTCGGGAAAGTTGGTTCACCCCTCCACTTT,CATSVGKVGSPLHF
TRBJ1-2,TRBD1,.,TRBV2,14,TGTGCCAGCAGTCGACAGGGGATTATCTATGGCTACACCTTC,CASSRQGIIYGYTF
TRBJ1-5,.,.,TRBV19,14,TGTGCCAGTAGTATAGGCCGCAGCCATCAGCCCCAGCATTTT,CASSIGRSHQPQHF
TRBJ2-7,.,once,TRBV20-1,14,TGCAGTGCTAGGGGGTTGGTGGGCGTCGGCGAGCAGTACTTC,CSARGLVGVGEQYF
TRBJ1-5,.,.,TRBV15,15,TGTGCCACCAGGGCCGACATGGGGCGCCATCAGCCCCAGCATTTT,CATRADMGRHQPQHF
TRBJ1-6,.,many,TRBV10-3,16,TGTGCCATCAGTGAGCCAGAACCGGGGGATAATTCACCCCTCCACTTT,CAISEPEPGDNSPLHF
TRBJ2-2,TRBD2,.,TRBV11-2,15,TGTGCCAGCAGCGTTAGCGGGGGTACCACCGGGGAGCTGTTTTTT,CASSVSGGTTGELFF
TRBJ2-3,.,.,TRBV10-3,13,TGTGCCAGCAGCCCGGACACATCAGATACGCAGTATTTT,CASSPDTSDTQYF
TRBJ1-1,TRBD1,few,TRBV7-2,13,TGTGCCAGCAGTTTAACAGGGGGCCCCGAAGCTTTCTTT,CASSLTGGPEAFF
TRBJ1-6,TRBD1,.,TRBV25-1,16,TGTGCCAGCGTGGGGACAGGGGGCGCATCTGATTCACCCCTCCACTTT,CASVGTGGASDSPLHF
TRBJ1-4,.,once,TRBV2,16,TGTGCCAGCAGTGGGATGGACAGCTCAACTAATGAAAAACTGTTTTTT,CASSGMDSSTNEKLFF
TRBJ2-7,TRBD1,.,TRBV5-6,15,TGTGCCAGCAGCCAATATCCGGGACAGATATACGAGCAGTACTTC,CASSQYPGQIYEQYF
TRBJ2-5,.,.,TRBV15,11,TGTGCCACCAGGACGGAGAAGACCCAGTACTTC,CATRTEKTQYF
TRBJ2-7,.,.,TRBV7-9,15,TGTGCCAGCAGCCCGCCAGGGGCCCTAGGCTACGAGCAGTACTTC,CASSPPGALGYEQYF
TRBJ1-5,TRBD1,many,TRBV4-1,13,TGCGCCAGTCGACAGGGAGATGGTCAGCCCCAGCATTTT,CASRQGDGQPQHF
TRBJ2-2,TRBD1,many,TRBV2,14,TGTGCCAGCTACGGACAGGGAAAGACCGGGGAGCTGTTTTTT,CASYGQGKTGELFF
TRBJ2-5,TRBD2,.,TRBV24-1,15,TGTGCCACCAGTGATCCGGGGAGGGTACAAGAGACCCAGTACTTC,CATSDPGRVQETQYF